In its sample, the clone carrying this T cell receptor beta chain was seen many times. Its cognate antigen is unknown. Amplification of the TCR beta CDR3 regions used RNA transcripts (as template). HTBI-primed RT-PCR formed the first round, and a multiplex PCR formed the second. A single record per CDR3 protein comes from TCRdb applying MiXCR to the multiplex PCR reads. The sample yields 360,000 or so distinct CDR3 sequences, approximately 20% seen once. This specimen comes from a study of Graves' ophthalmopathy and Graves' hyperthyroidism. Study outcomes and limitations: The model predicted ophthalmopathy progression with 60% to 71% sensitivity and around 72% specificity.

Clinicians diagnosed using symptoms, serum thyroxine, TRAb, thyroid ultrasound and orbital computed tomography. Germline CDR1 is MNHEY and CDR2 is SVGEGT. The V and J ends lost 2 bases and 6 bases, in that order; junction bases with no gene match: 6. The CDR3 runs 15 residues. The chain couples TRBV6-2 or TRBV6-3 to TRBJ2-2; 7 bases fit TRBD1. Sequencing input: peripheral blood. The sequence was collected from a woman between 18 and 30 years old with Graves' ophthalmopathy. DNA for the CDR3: TGTGCCAGCAGTTACCGGCAGGGGGTCGCCGGGGAGCTGTTTTTT. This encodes CASSYRQGVAGELFF.